A selection of T cell receptor beta chains follows, all from one sample in a study of blood T cell repertoires in COVID-19. Profiling relied on immunoSEQ multiplex PCR, and the TCRdb table lists in-frame clones only, not all of them. Of around 100,000 clones listed, around 85% were seen once; the top ten hold 10% to 15%. Material for sequencing was peripheral blood. These TCRs come from a man between 50 and 59 years old with active or convalescent COVID-19. The CDR3 runs from the conserved cysteine through the conserved F or W. The order of the fields is D gene, J gene, V gene, clone size, CDR3 DNA, CDR3 protein. The D gene is left open where the match is weak. Clone size is stated in some rows and not others, as once, few, many or a class when expanded.

d_call: TRBD1; j_call: TRBJ1-1; v_call: TRBV3-1/TRBV3-2; clone_size: -; cdr3_nt: TGTGCCAGCAGCCCCGGGACAGGGGGCCTCACTGAAGCTTTCTTT; cdr3_aa: CASSPGTGGLTEAFF
d_call: TRBD2; j_call: TRBJ2-3; v_call: TRBV6-5; clone_size: -; cdr3_nt: TGTGCCAGCAGTAGACTAGCTAAGACAGATACGCAGTATTTT; cdr3_aa: CASSRLAKTDTQYF
d_call: TRBD1; j_call: TRBJ1-5; v_call: TRBV19; clone_size: -; cdr3_nt: TGTGCCAGTAGTATTGGGACAGGGGATCAGCCCCAGCATTTT; cdr3_aa: CASSIGTGDQPQHF
d_call: -; j_call: TRBJ1-3; v_call: TRBV19; clone_size: -; cdr3_nt: TGTGCCGGTAAGGTTCCTCAGGGACTAGGGAACACCATATATTTT; cdr3_aa: CAGKVPQGLGNTIYF
d_call: -; j_call: TRBJ1-2; v_call: TRBV15; clone_size: few; cdr3_nt: TGTGCCACCAGCAGAGATCAGGGTGCTAACTATGGCTACACCTTC; cdr3_aa: CATSRDQGANYGYTF
d_call: -; j_call: TRBJ2-7; v_call: TRBV5-1; clone_size: -; cdr3_nt: TGCGCCAGCAGCTTCCAACAGGACAGAGCCTACGAGCAGTACTTC; cdr3_aa: CASSFQQDRAYEQYF
d_call: TRBD1; j_call: TRBJ2-1; v_call: TRBV27; clone_size: -; cdr3_nt: TGTGCCAGCACCTCGGACAGGGGGTGGCGTAGGGATGAGCAGTTCTTC; cdr3_aa: CASTSDRGWRRDEQFF
d_call: -; j_call: TRBJ1-1; v_call: TRBV5-8; clone_size: -; cdr3_nt: TGTGCCAGCAGCTTAGGGGCTCGGCCTGAAGCTTTCTTT; cdr3_aa: CASSLGARPEAFF
d_call: TRBD1; j_call: TRBJ1-4; v_call: TRBV30; clone_size: -; cdr3_nt: TGTGCCTGGAGTGTAGGACAGGGGGGTTCTAATGAAAAACTGTTTTTT; cdr3_aa: CAWSVGQGGSNEKLFF
d_call: TRBD2; j_call: TRBJ2-5; v_call: TRBV7-2; clone_size: -; cdr3_nt: TGTGCCAGCAGCTTAGGTAGAGGTCCGGGACTAGCGACAGAGACCCAGTACTTC; cdr3_aa: CASSLGRGPGLATETQYF
d_call: -; j_call: TRBJ2-1; v_call: TRBV30; clone_size: once; cdr3_nt: TGTGCCTGGAGTGTAGATCTAGTCGGGGGGCAGTTCTTC; cdr3_aa: CAWSVDLVGGQFF
d_call: -; j_call: TRBJ2-7; v_call: TRBV21-1; clone_size: -; cdr3_nt: TGTGCCAGCAGCCGCGGGAGCGGTACCTACGAGCAGTACTTC; cdr3_aa: CASSRGSGTYEQYF
d_call: -; j_call: TRBJ2-2; v_call: TRBV5-4; clone_size: -; cdr3_nt: TGTGCCAGCAGCGTCGACTACTTAGACACCGGGGAGCTGTTTTTT; cdr3_aa: CASSVDYLDTGELFF
d_call: TRBD1; j_call: TRBJ1-1; v_call: TRBV24-1; clone_size: -; cdr3_nt: TGTGCCACCAGTGATACGACAGGGGCTAAGACTGAAGCTTTCTTT; cdr3_aa: CATSDTTGAKTEAFF
d_call: -; j_call: TRBJ1-1; v_call: TRBV6-1; clone_size: -; cdr3_nt: TGTGCCAGCAGTGAAAGGAATGGGAGAGGGCAAGCTTTCTTT; cdr3_aa: CASSERNGRGQAFF
d_call: TRBD2; j_call: TRBJ2-7; v_call: TRBV11-2; clone_size: -; cdr3_nt: TGTGCCAGCAGCCCGGGGGAGGGGCGACGCGAGCAGTACTTC; cdr3_aa: CASSPGEGRREQYF
d_call: TRBD1; j_call: TRBJ2-5; v_call: TRBV5-1; clone_size: few; cdr3_nt: TGCGCCAGCAGCTTCCAGGGGGAGGAGACCCAGTACTTC; cdr3_aa: CASSFQGEETQYF
d_call: TRBD1; j_call: TRBJ1-2; v_call: TRBV7-9; clone_size: -; cdr3_nt: TGTGCCAGCAGCGATACCGGGACAGTCGATGGCTACACCTTC; cdr3_aa: CASSDTGTVDGYTF
d_call: -; j_call: TRBJ2-5; v_call: TRBV29-1; clone_size: -; cdr3_nt: TGCAGCGTTGTTAGTTCTCAAGAGACCCAGTACTTC; cdr3_aa: CSVVSSQETQYF
d_call: TRBD2; j_call: TRBJ2-7; v_call: TRBV5-5; clone_size: medium-sized; cdr3_nt: TGTGCCAGCAGCGCCCGACTAGCGGGAGGGTACGAGCAGTACTTC; cdr3_aa: CASSARLAGGYEQYF
d_call: -; j_call: TRBJ2-5; v_call: TRBV7-2; clone_size: -; cdr3_nt: TGTGCCAGCAGGTTACAGGGTTGGGAGACCCAGTACTTC; cdr3_aa: CASRLQGWETQYF
d_call: TRBD1; j_call: TRBJ2-1; v_call: TRBV7-9; clone_size: -; cdr3_nt: TGTGCCAGCAGTCCAGGGGGCGAGGCTTTAAAGTTCTTC; cdr3_aa: CASSPGGEALKFF
d_call: -; j_call: TRBJ1-4; v_call: TRBV9; clone_size: -; cdr3_nt: TGTGCCAGCAGCGTAGCGGCAGGGGTTGATGAAAAACTGTTTTTT; cdr3_aa: CASSVAAGVDEKLFF
d_call: TRBD1; j_call: TRBJ1-1; v_call: TRBV18; clone_size: -; cdr3_nt: TGTGCCAGCTCACCGGACAGGGGCAGTGAAGCTTTCTTT; cdr3_aa: CASSPDRGSEAFF
d_call: TRBD1; j_call: TRBJ1-2; v_call: TRBV13; clone_size: -; cdr3_nt: TGTGCCAGCAGCCGGACAGGAGGTTATGGCTACACCTTC; cdr3_aa: CASSRTGGYGYTF
d_call: TRBD2; j_call: TRBJ2-3; v_call: TRBV24-1; clone_size: -; cdr3_nt: TGTGCCACATCGGGGCGGGAGGCCCAGTTGGCAGATACGCAGTATTTT; cdr3_aa: CATSGREAQLADTQYF
d_call: TRBD1; j_call: TRBJ1-2; v_call: TRBV30; clone_size: -; cdr3_nt: TGTGCCTGGAGTTGGGACAGGAAGAACTATGGCTACACCTTC; cdr3_aa: CAWSWDRKNYGYTF
d_call: TRBD2; j_call: TRBJ2-3; v_call: TRBV27; clone_size: -; cdr3_nt: TGTGCCAGCAGTTTAGTTAGCGGGAGGGGAGATACGCAGTATTTT; cdr3_aa: CASSLVSGRGDTQYF
d_call: TRBD2; j_call: TRBJ2-7; v_call: TRBV3-1/TRBV3-2; clone_size: -; cdr3_nt: TGTGCCAGCAGCCCTAGCGGGGGACACTCCTACGAGCAGTACTTC; cdr3_aa: CASSPSGGHSYEQYF
d_call: -; j_call: TRBJ1-1; v_call: TRBV10-3; clone_size: -; cdr3_nt: TGTGCCATCAGTAACCAGGTGGTAGGGAACACTGAAGCTTTCTTT; cdr3_aa: CAISNQVVGNTEAFF
d_call: -; j_call: TRBJ2-1; v_call: TRBV14; clone_size: -; cdr3_nt: TGTGCCAGCAGCCTGGTCCAGGGAATGGGGAATGAGCAGTTCTTC; cdr3_aa: CASSLVQGMGNEQFF
d_call: -; j_call: TRBJ1-1; v_call: TRBV3-1/TRBV3-2; clone_size: -; cdr3_nt: TGTGCCAGCAGCCGTCTTCGGGTGGGTACTGAAGCTTTCTTT; cdr3_aa: CASSRLRVGTEAFF
d_call: -; j_call: TRBJ2-7; v_call: TRBV6-5; clone_size: once; cdr3_nt: TGTGCCAGCAGGAGTGGGGGACTCAGCTACGAGCAGTACTTC; cdr3_aa: CASRSGGLSYEQYF
d_call: TRBD2; j_call: TRBJ2-7; v_call: TRBV12-3/TRBV12-4; clone_size: once; cdr3_nt: TGTGCCAGCAGGTCCGCCGGAAGCGGGAGGGAGTACTTC; cdr3_aa: CASRSAGSGREYF
d_call: -; j_call: TRBJ1-1; v_call: TRBV3-1/TRBV3-2; clone_size: -; cdr3_nt: TGTGCCAGCAGCCAATCGACTGAAGCTTTCTTT; cdr3_aa: CASSQSTEAFF
d_call: -; j_call: TRBJ1-1; v_call: TRBV3-1/TRBV3-2; clone_size: few; cdr3_nt: TGTGCCAGCAGCCAACGGACAGAGAACACTGAAGCTTTCTTT; cdr3_aa: CASSQRTENTEAFF
d_call: TRBD1; j_call: TRBJ1-3; v_call: TRBV7-8; clone_size: -; cdr3_nt: TGTGCCAGCAGCTTAGGGCAGGGGGGTGGAAACACCATATATTTT; cdr3_aa: CASSLGQGGGNTIYF
d_call: TRBD1; j_call: TRBJ1-2; v_call: TRBV28; clone_size: once; cdr3_nt: TGTGCCAGCAGACCTAATGGACAGGGCTTAAACTATGGCTACACCTTC; cdr3_aa: CASRPNGQGLNYGYTF
d_call: -; j_call: TRBJ2-3; v_call: TRBV29-1; clone_size: -; cdr3_nt: TGCAGCGTTAGCAGGGTCACAGATACGCAGTATTTT; cdr3_aa: CSVSRVTDTQYF
d_call: TRBD1; j_call: TRBJ2-7; v_call: TRBV29-1; clone_size: few; cdr3_nt: TGCAGCGTTGGCGGTGGGACAGGGGGCCACGAGCAGTACTTC; cdr3_aa: CSVGGGTGGHEQYF
d_call: -; j_call: TRBJ2-1; v_call: TRBV2; clone_size: -; cdr3_nt: TGTGCCACCTCGCCCAGGGGGGAGTTCGGGCAGTTCTTC; cdr3_aa: CATSPRGEFGQFF
d_call: -; j_call: TRBJ2-3; v_call: TRBV24-1; clone_size: -; cdr3_nt: TGTGCCACCAGTGATAGCACCGGGTTCCCCACAGATACGCAGTATTTT; cdr3_aa: CATSDSTGFPTDTQYF
d_call: -; j_call: TRBJ1-3; v_call: TRBV7-8; clone_size: -; cdr3_nt: TGTGCCAGCAGTTTATTGCAGGGGATTGGAAACACCATATATTTT; cdr3_aa: CASSLLQGIGNTIYF
d_call: -; j_call: TRBJ1-3; v_call: TRBV5-6; clone_size: -; cdr3_nt: TGTGCCAGCAGACCCGCTGGGGGCCCACTCTCTGGAAACACCATATATTTT; cdr3_aa: CASRPAGGPLSGNTIYF
d_call: TRBD2; j_call: TRBJ2-3; v_call: TRBV5-5; clone_size: -; cdr3_nt: TGTGCCAGCAGCTTGGGACTAGCGTCTACAGATACGCAGTATTTT; cdr3_aa: CASSLGLASTDTQYF
d_call: -; j_call: TRBJ1-2; v_call: TRBV28; clone_size: -; cdr3_nt: TGTGCCAGCAGTTTAGGGCCAGGGTATAACTATGGCTACACCTTC; cdr3_aa: CASSLGPGYNYGYTF
d_call: -; j_call: TRBJ2-3; v_call: TRBV24-1; clone_size: -; cdr3_nt: TGTGCCACCAGTGATGCTAGAGGCACAGATACGCAGTATTTT; cdr3_aa: CATSDARGTDTQYF